The next 26 T cell receptor beta chains were all read from a single sample in a study of blood T cell repertoires in COVID-19. Some clones are missing from TCRdb's copy, which holds only in-frame ones; the method was immunoSEQ multiplex PCR. The sample contains more than 95,000 clones, 81% of which appear only once. The sequencing input was peripheral blood. Source of these receptors: a man older than 75 with acute or convalescent COVID-19.

V is TRBV9 and J is TRBJ2-2, with a possible D match to TRBD2 (6 bases). V was trimmed by 0 bases and J by 3 bases, leaving 12 bases between them. The CDR3 is made up of 16 amino acids. The germline V gene encodes CDR1 SGDLS and CDR2 YYNGEE. CDR3 sequence (DNA): TGTGCCAGCAGCGTAGGAGGGGCGGGATACACCGGGGAGCTGTTTTTT. Residues: CASSVGGAGYTGELFF.

A few counts support this clone. The chain is built from TRBV25-1 and TRBJ1-3; tentative D call: TRBD1 (6 bases). This CDR3 has 15 amino acids. V was cut by 1 base and J by 8 bases, with 15 bases left in between. Germline CDR1 MGHDK, CDR2 SYGVNS. The CDR3 coding sequence is TGTGCCAGCAGTGAATGGACAGCCTTAGGATACACCATATATTTT. Encoded protein: CASSEWTALGYTIYF.

V usage is TRBV5-5 and J usage is TRBJ2-5; weak D call: TRBD2 (5 bases). The CDR3 covers 13 residues. Between the trimmed V and J ends, which lost 0 bases and 5 bases, there was a span of 8 bases. CDR1 SGHKS and CDR2 YYEKEE come from the germline V gene (reference sequence). The CDR3 nucleotides are TGTGCCAGCAGCTTGGGACCGGGGGAGACCCAGTACTTC. This gives the protein CASSLGPGETQYF.

The CDR3 here is CASSFLAGHQETQYF. CDR3 in DNA: TGTGCCAGCAGTTTCTTAGCGGGCCACCAAGAGACCCAGTACTTC. The rearrangement uses TRBV6-5 and TRBJ2-5, with 7 bases that match TRBD2. The CDR3 covers 15 residues. The germline gives CDR1 MNHEY, CDR2 SVGAGI. Unmatched junction bases numbered 5, after V lost 4 bases and J lost 0 bases.

The chain recombines TRBV28 with TRBJ1-1; possible D gene TRBD1, 6 bases. Trimming stripped 0 bases from V and 5 bases from J, with 10 bases between. Germline CDR1 and CDR2: MDHEN and SYDVKM. CDR3 size: 14 residues. The CDR3 DNA reads as TGTGCCAGCAGTTTATGGGGGGGGCGGACTGAAGCTTTCTTT. Translation gives CASSLWGGRTEAFF.

J is TRBJ2-2 and V is TRBV30; D is unclear. CDR1 is GTSNPN and CDR2 is SVGIG in the germline V gene (reference sequence). The CDR3 length is 14 residues. Trimming took 3 bases from V and 5 from J, leaving 13 bases between them. Here the CDR3 reads CAWSPGAATGELFF. CDR3 in DNA: TGTGCCTGGAGCCCCGGCGCGGCGACCGGGGAGCTGTTTTTT. The variable domain in full, with the rest retrieved from reference TRBV30 and TRBJ2-2, is SQTIHQWPATLVQPVGSPLSLECTVEGTSNPNLYWYRQAAGRGLQLLFYSVGIGQISSEVPQNLSASRPQDRQFILSSKKLLLSDSGFYLCAWSPGAATGELFFGEGSRLTVL.

This clone was recorded once. The rearrangement joins TRBV24-1 to TRBJ1-6, with D possibly TRBD1 on 5 matching bases. From germline, CDR1 is KGHDR and CDR2 SFDVKD. The CDR3 loop spans 13 amino acids. With 2 bases removed from V and 9 bases from J, the gap between germline ends came to 7 bases. CDR3 coding DNA: TGTGCCACCAGTGATTACCAGGGTTCACCCCTCCACTTT. Amino acid sequence: CATSDYQGSPLHF.

This chain links TRBV5-1 with TRBJ1-1, with TRBD1 as a possible D gene (5 bases). The CDR3 runs 16 residues. Per the germline V gene, CDR1 is SGHRS and CDR2 is YFSETQ. V shed 0 bases and J shed 5 bases, with 17 bases lying between them. CDR3 coding DNA: TGCGCCAGCAGCTTGGAATCCCAGGGCCGAAGTACTGAAGCTTTCTTT. Residues: CASSLESQGRSTEAFF.

This chain joins TRBV2 and TRBJ2-5, with 7 bases aligning to TRBD1. The CDR3 sequence is 15 residues long. Trimming at V came to 4 bases and at J to 5 bases, leaving 10 bases not matched to a gene. CDR1 and CDR2 from the germline V gene are SNHLY and FYNNEI. CDR3 coding DNA: TGTGCCAGCAGTGGGGTAAGACAGGGCCGCGAGACCCAGTACTTC. Amino acids: CASSGVRQGRETQYF.

The J gene is TRBJ2-7, the V gene TRBV3-1 (or the pseudogene TRBV3-2); possible D gene TRBD1, 6 bases. There are 15 residues in the CDR3. V lost 3 bases to trimming and J lost 3 bases, with 15 bases between them. Germline V CDR1 and CDR2: LGHDT, YNNKEL (reference sequence). The CDR3 sequence is CASSQGFTDSYEQYF. DNA of the CDR3: TGTGCCAGCAGCCAGGGATTTACGGACAGCTACGAGCAGTACTTC.

This clone appeared a few times. V gene TRBV29-1 combines with J gene TRBJ1-5; D gene unclear. Trimming removed 3 bases at V and 2 bases at J, with 8 bases between. The CDR3 length is 13 residues. Germline CDR1 reads SQVTM; CDR2 reads ANQGSEA. Here the CDR3 DNA reads TGCAGCGTTGAGGGCGTGGGCAATCAGCCCCAGCATTTT. Its protein product is CSVEGVGNQPQHF.

The CDR3 DNA reads TGTGCCAGCAGTTACTCACGGAGTAACTATGGCTACACCTTC. Translated, it gives CASSYSRSNYGYTF. The V gene is TRBV6-5, the J gene TRBJ1-2; D not resolved. V was cut by 0 bases and J by 1 base, with 6 bases left in between. The CDR3 sequence is 14 residues long. Germline V CDR1 and CDR2: MNHEY, SVGAGI.

With regard to this clone: This sample includes further DNA sequences coding for the same CDR3. The chain couples TRBV18 to TRBJ2-2; D ambiguous. The CDR3 is 14 amino acids. Germline V gene lookup returns CDR1 KGHSH and CDR2 LQKENI. The ends were cut back, 2 bases at V and 5 bases at J, with 9 bases in the middle. The CDR3 nucleotides are TGTGCCAGCTCACCAGGCGGTCGGACCGGGGAGCTGTTTTTT. This sequence encodes CASSPGGRTGELFF. Using reference TRBV18 and TRBJ2-2 for the parts outside the CDR3, the full variable domain is NAGVMQNPRHLVRRRGQEARLRCSPMKGHSHVYWYRQLPEEGLKFMVYLQKENIIDESGMPKERFSAEFPKEGPSILRIQQVVRGDSAAYFCASSPGGRTGELFFGEGSRLTVL.

The chain uses TRBV5-1 and TRBJ2-1; TRBD2 matches 8 bases. The CDR3 runs 17 residues. V gave up 4 bases and J gave up 3 bases; unmatched junction bases: 12. The V gene's germline CDR1 is SGHRS and CDR2 YFSETQ. CDR3 loop: CASSGSDILAGYNEQFF. The CDR3 region has the DNA TGCGCCAGCAGCGGATCGGATATCCTAGCGGGCTACAATGAGCAGTTCTTC.

The V gene is TRBV28, the J gene TRBJ1-2; D is unclear. Trimming shortened V by 6 bases and J by 4 bases, and 18 bases separated the two germline ends. CDR1 and CDR2 (germline): MDHEN, SYDVKM. The CDR3 runs to 15 residues. The CDR3 region has the DNA TGTGCCAGCAGATCCGGAGTAGAGCTAGCCTATGGCTACACCTTC. It codes for CASRSGVELAYGYTF.

V and J are TRBV6-5 and TRBJ2-7; 12 bases align to TRBD1. The CDR3 extends over 14 amino acids. After removal of 4 bases from V and 4 bases from J, the junction contained 2 bases not matched to a gene. Germline V CDR1 and CDR2: MNHEY, SVGAGI. The CDR3 loop reads CASSWDRGPYEQYF. The DNA for the CDR3 is TGTGCCAGCAGTTGGGACAGGGGGCCGTACGAGCAGTACTTC.

A few counts support this clone. The chain recombines TRBV7-9 with TRBJ2-7; D uncertain. Trimming removed 4 bases from V and 4 bases from J, with 14 bases in between. CDR1 is SEHNR and CDR2 is FQNEAQ in the germline V gene (reference sequence). This CDR3 is 14 amino acids long. As DNA, the CDR3 is TGTGCCAGCAGCTCCCCCGAGTCTGGTTACGAGCAGTACTTC. Protein product: CASSSPESGYEQYF.

For this clone: At one of its ends the junction is not consistent with the germline gene, which may arise from a read error. This chain links TRBV5-1 with TRBJ2-7; no firm D call. CDR1 and CDR2 (germline): SGHRS, YFSETQ. The CDR3 is 13 amino acids. The CDR3 DNA sequence: TGCGCCAGCAGCTTGGCGGGTAGAGGAAATACAAACTTC. This codes for CASSLAGRGNTNF.

J is TRBJ1-4 and V is TRBV27, with 7 positions matching TRBD1. The V and J ends lost 5 bases and 7 bases, in that order; junction bases with no gene match: 7. The CDR3 is 14 residues long. CDR1 is MNHEY and CDR2 is SMNVEV in the germline V gene (reference sequence). The CDR3 is CASSRQGFVEKLFF. The CDR3 DNA sequence: TGTGCCAGCAGTCGACAGGGATTTGTTGAAAAACTGTTTTTT.

The V and J genes are TRBV11-3 and TRBJ2-3; D is undetermined. V was clipped by 5 bases and J by 0 bases, with 9 bases between them. Germline V lookup: CDR1 SGHNT, CDR2 YENEEA. The CDR3 loop spans 14 amino acids. The CDR3 reads CASSRSVSTDTQYF. The CDR3 DNA reads as TGTGCCAGCAGCCGCAGCGTTAGCACAGATACGCAGTATTTT.

This clone was detected a few times. The chain employs TRBV28 and TRBJ2-7, with 8 bases fitting TRBD2. V lost 3 bases to trimming and J lost 6 bases; unmatched junction nucleotides: 4. This CDR3 comprises 13 residues. The V gene's germline CDR1 is MDHEN and CDR2 SYDVKM. The DNA for the CDR3 is TGTGCCAGCAGTTTTTCACGGGGGGGCGAGCAGTACTTC. This translates into CASSFSRGGEQYF. Looking up the rest from reference TRBV28 and TRBJ2-7 gives the full variable domain: DVKVTQSSRYLVKRTGEKVFLECVQDMDHENMFWYRQDPGLGLRLIYFSYDVKMKEKGDIPEGYSVSREKKERFSLILESASTNQTSMYLCASSFSRGGEQYFGPGTRLTVT.

The rearrangement uses TRBV18 and TRBJ1-4; D ambiguous. Germline V gene sequence: CDR1 KGHSH, CDR2 LQKENI. This CDR3 region has 13 residues. With 3 bases removed from V and 7 bases from J, the gap between germline ends came to 9 bases. This CDR3 is CASSPSTGEKLFF. The CDR3 DNA reads TGTGCCAGCTCACCCTCGACGGGTGAAAAACTGTTTTTT.

This clone was detected only a few times. V and J are TRBV28 and TRBJ2-7, with 8 positions matching TRBD2. Germline V gives CDR1 MDHEN, CDR2 SYDVKM. CDR3 length: 17 residues. The J segment lost 3 bases and the V segment lost 5 bases, leaving 15 bases of the junction unmatched. This CDR3 is CASSPGGSGVRSYEQYF. CDR3 in DNA: TGTGCCAGCAGTCCAGGCGGTAGCGGGGTCAGGAGCTACGAGCAGTACTTC.

The chain joins TRBV7-2 to TRBJ2-7; weak D call: TRBD2 (5 bases). The CDR3 loop spans 12 amino acids. Germline lookup yields CDR1 SGHTA and CDR2 FQGNSA. Trimming took off 2 bases at V and 7 bases at J, with 9 bases between the two ends. CDR3 protein: CASSLRETEQYF. The CDR3 nucleotides are TGTGCCAGCAGCTTAAGGGAGACAGAGCAGTACTTC.

The chain is built from TRBV19 and TRBJ2-1, with D perhaps matching TRBD2 (6 bases). The CDR3 has 16 residues. With 4 bases removed from V and 8 bases from J, the gap between germline ends came to 21 bases. Germline V gives CDR1 LNHDA, CDR2 SQIVND (reference sequence). CDR3 sequence: CASSTRASALEYEQFF. In nucleotides, the CDR3 is TGTGCCAGTAGTACGAGGGCTAGCGCCTTGGAGTATGAGCAGTTCTTC.

The CDR3 DNA is TGCAGTGCTCTAAACTCCTACGAGCAGTACTTC. Protein product: CSALNSYEQYF. J is TRBJ2-7 and V is TRBV20-1; D is ambiguous. The CDR3 extends over 11 amino acids. Germline CDR1 is DFQATT and CDR2 is SNEGSKA (reference sequence). Trimming removed 5 bases from V and 0 bases from J, with 5 bases in between.